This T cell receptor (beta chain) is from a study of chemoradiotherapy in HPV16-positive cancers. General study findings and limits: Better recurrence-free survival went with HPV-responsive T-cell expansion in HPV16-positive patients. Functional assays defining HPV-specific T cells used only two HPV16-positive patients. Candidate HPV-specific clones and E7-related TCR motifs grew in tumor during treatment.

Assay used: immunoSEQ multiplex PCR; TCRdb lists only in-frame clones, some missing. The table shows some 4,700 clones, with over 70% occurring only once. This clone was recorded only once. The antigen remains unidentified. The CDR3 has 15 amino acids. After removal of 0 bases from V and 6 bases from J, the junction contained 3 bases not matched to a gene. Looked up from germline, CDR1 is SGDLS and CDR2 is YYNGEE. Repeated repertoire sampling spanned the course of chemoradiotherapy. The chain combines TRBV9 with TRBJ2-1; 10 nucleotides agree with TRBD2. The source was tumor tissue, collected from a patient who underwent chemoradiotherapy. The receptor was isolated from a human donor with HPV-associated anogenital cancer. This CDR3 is CASSVGSGGANEQFF. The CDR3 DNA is TGTGCCAGCAGCGTAGGAAGCGGGGGGGCCAATGAGCAGTTCTTC.